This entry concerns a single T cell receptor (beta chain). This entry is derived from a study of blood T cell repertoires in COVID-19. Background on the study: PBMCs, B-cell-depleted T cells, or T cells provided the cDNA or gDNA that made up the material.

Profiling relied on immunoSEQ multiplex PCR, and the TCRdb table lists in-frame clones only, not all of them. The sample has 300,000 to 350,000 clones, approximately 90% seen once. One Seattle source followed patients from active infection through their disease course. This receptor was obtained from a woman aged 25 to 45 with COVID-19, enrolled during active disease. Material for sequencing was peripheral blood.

CDR3 region: CASSMGLAGYNEQFF. CDR3 coding DNA: TGTGCCAGCAGCATGGGACTAGCGGGATACAATGAGCAGTTCTTC. The rearrangement joins TRBV5-5 to TRBJ2-1, with 13 positions matching TRBD2. Germline assignment: CDR1 SGHKS and CDR2 YYEKEE (reference sequence). The CDR3 totals 15 residues. V shed 4 bases, J shed 4 bases, and the junction held 2 bases outside the gene matches.